This T cell receptor beta chain was captured by sequencing in a study of blood T cells in healthy people across ages. General study points: Reliance upon unsorted PBMCs precluded definitive naive versus antigen-experienced comparison. The long-lived group displayed more naive CD4+ cells, plus higher diversity, than the aged donors did.

Donors each provided roughly 9.6 milliliters of peripheral blood. Alongside a J-beta primer mix, a sample-barcoded 5' primer served in a second PCR lasting 7 to 11 cycles. Each CDR3 protein gets one entry after TCRdb re-called the 5' RACE reads with MiXCR. The sample has approximately 600,000 distinct CDR3 sequences; about 53% are singletons. Note on this clonotype: What it binds is unknown.

This CDR3 is built from 15 residues. Germline CDR1 and CDR2: DFQATT and SNEGSKA (reference sequence). Sequencing used blood. This receptor was obtained from a man aged 55 to 70 in good health. The rearrangement links TRBV20-1 to TRBJ2-4; 10 nucleotides agree with TRBD2. Matching the DNA end better, TRBJ2-7 makes the J call doubtful. CDR3 loop: CSARSGTSEIYEQYF. DNA of the CDR3: TGCAGTGCTAGGTCCGGGACTAGCGAGATCTACGAGCAGTACTTC.